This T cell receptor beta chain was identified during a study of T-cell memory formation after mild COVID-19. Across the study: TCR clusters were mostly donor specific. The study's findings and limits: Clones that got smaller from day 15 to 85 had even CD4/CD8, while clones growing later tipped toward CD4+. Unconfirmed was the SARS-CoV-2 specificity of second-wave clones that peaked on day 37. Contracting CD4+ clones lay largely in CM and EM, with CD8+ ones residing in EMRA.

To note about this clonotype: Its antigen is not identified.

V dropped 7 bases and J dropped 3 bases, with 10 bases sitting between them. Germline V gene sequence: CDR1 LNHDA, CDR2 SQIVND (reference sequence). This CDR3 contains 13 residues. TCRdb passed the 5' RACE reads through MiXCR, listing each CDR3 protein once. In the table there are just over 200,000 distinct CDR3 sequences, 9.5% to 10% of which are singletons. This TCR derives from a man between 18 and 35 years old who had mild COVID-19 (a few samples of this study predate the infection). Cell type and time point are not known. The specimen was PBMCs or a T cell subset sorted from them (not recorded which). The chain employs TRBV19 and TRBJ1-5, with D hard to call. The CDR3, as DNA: TGTGCCAGTACCGGGCAGATCAATCAGCCCCAGCATTTT. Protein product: CASTGQINQPQHF.